This TCR beta chain appears in the sequencing data of a study of blood T cells in healthy people across ages. The overall study: Per two T cells, template switching captured roughly one barcoded beta molecule. Study outcomes and limitations: What prevented conclusive comparison of naive and antigen-experienced cells was that PBMCs were unsorted.

Extraction of total RNA produced a minimum of 5.5 micrograms from each sample. Together with a sample-barcoded 5' primer, a J-beta primer mix was included in a second PCR lasting roughly 7 to 11 cycles. Researchers report that a template-switch adaptor with 12 random nucleotides tagged each cDNA molecule. TCRdb re-called the 5' RACE reads with MiXCR, one entry per CDR3 protein. The sample contains about 670,000 distinct CDR3 sequences, approximately 40% of which appear only once. The J segment lost 1 base and the V segment lost 2 bases, leaving 5 bases of the junction unmatched. CDR1 is SGHTA and CDR2 is FQGTGA in the germline V gene. The CDR3 loop spans 15 amino acids. A note on this clonotype: Its specificity is unknown.

The specimen was blood. This TCR was recovered from a man older than 75 in good health. The chain has TRBV7-3 and TRBJ2-7; 7 positions agree with TRBD1. CDR3: CASSLAPGQSYEQYF. The CDR3 nucleotides read TGTGCCAGCAGCTTAGCCCCGGGACAGTCCTACGAGCAGTACTTC. Supplemented by reference TRBV7-3 and TRBJ2-7, the full variable domain reads GAGVSQTPSNKVTEKGKYVELRCDPISGHTALYWYRQSLGQGPEFLIYFQGTGAADDSGLPNDRFFAVRPEGSVSTLKIQRTERGDSAVYLCASSLAPGQSYEQYFGPGTRLTVT.